This T cell receptor (beta chain) emerged from a study of CD8+ T cells in alopecia areata. Overall study: Affected scalp percentage determined the severity score of treated patients.

Regarding the study as a whole: Greater clonality was observed in lesional scalp samples, especially alopecia totalis/universalis, versus normal scalp. Persistence during tofacitinib was seen for many expanded lesional clones in scalp and blood. Under tofacitinib, fewer expanded CD8+ clones appeared among the top 100 scalp clones.

A word on this clone: Its antigen is not identified.

cDNA serving as the sequencing template came from extracted, reverse transcribed RNA. Profiled with immunoSEQ multiplex PCR; TCRdb holds only in-frame clones, not every one. This table has some 220,000 clones, around three fifths appearing once. Specified treatment: oral pan-JAK inhibitor, 5-10 mg twice daily. The CDR3 runs to 15 residues. The germline gives CDR1 SGHVS, CDR2 FNYEAQ. V lost 5 bases and J 4 bases, leaving 17 bases between the germline ends. The TCR was taken from a human donor with alopecia areata. V and J are TRBV7-6 and TRBJ1-1; no firm D call. This specimen consisted of CD4+ T cells sorted from blood, obtained at week 4, from a patient treated with tofacitinib. The CDR3 nucleotides are TGTGCCAGCAGCGCTCAGGAGGGTGTCAGCACTGAAGCTTTCTTT. Amino acids: CASSAQEGVSTEAFF.